The 31 T cell receptor beta chains reported below all come from one sample, sequenced in a study of beta chain features in type 1 diabetes. Findings of the study overall: All four CD4+ subsets of Type 1 diabetes patients contained TCRB CDR3s that were moderately but significantly shorter.

What was sequenced were expressed TCRB transcripts, since all of the isolated RNA had been reverse transcribed. The data were produced by immunoSEQ multiplex PCR, yet TCRdb's version contains in-frame clones alone and is incomplete. This table has 550,000 to 850,000 clones, under 15% appearing once. The antigens these receptors bind are not known. The sample comprised naive CD4+ T cells from blood. The receptors come from a man between 18 and 35 years old with type 1 diabetes.

The rearrangement uses TRBV25-1 and TRBJ2-3; maybe TRBD2 (6 bases). This CDR3 contains 16 residues. CDR1 and CDR2 from the germline V gene are MGHDK and SYGVNS. V lost 6 bases and J 0 bases, leaving 16 bases between the germline ends. Here the CDR3 DNA reads TGTGCCAGCAGCCCACCGGGACTCAGGAGCACAGATACGCAGTATTTT. This encodes CASSPPGLRSTDTQYF.

This clone was observed a handful of times. V gene TRBV7-9 combines with J gene TRBJ1-2; D ambiguous. Trimming took off 5 bases at V and 4 bases at J, with 17 bases between the two ends. Looked up from germline, CDR1 is SEHNR and CDR2 is FQNEAQ (reference sequence). This CDR3 has 15 amino acids. CDR3 region: CASSTRKDGFYGYTF. For the CDR3, the DNA is TGTGCCAGCAGCACCCGAAAGGACGGGTTCTATGGCTACACCTTC.

This rearrangement joins TRBV27 to TRBJ1-4, with 7 bases fitting TRBD1. The CDR3 contains 15 residues. J lost 0 bases, V lost 6 bases, and 4 bases had no gene match. The germline CDR1 and CDR2 sequences are MNHEY and SMNVEV (reference sequence). The CDR3 DNA sequence: TGTGCCAGCAGGTACCAGGGGGCAACTAATGAAAAACTGTTTTTT. Protein product: CASRYQGATNEKLFF.

Concerning this clone: Additional DNA sequences in this sample encode the identical CDR3. The chain joins TRBV5-1 to TRBJ2-6, with unresolved D. CDR3 length: 14 amino acids. Germline CDR1 is SGHRS and CDR2 is YFSETQ. Trimming took off 5 bases at V and 0 bases at J, with 6 bases between the two ends. Here the CDR3 reads CASRYDSGANVLTF. For the CDR3, the DNA is TGCGCCAGCAGATACGACTCTGGGGCCAACGTCCTGACTTTC.

This clone was found a few times. The V gene is TRBV5-1, the J gene TRBJ2-7; 7 bases line up with TRBD1. The CDR3 covers 18 residues. Germline values: CDR1 SGHRS, CDR2 YFSETQ. The V gene end was trimmed by 1 base and the J gene end by 2 bases; junction bases not matched to a gene: 15. The CDR3 nucleotides are TGCGCCAGCAGCTTGAACCAACCGGGACAGTCAACAGCCTACGAGCAGTACTTC. Its protein is CASSLNQPGQSTAYEQYF.

Points on this clone: The identical CDR3 is also encoded by other nucleotide sequences in the sample. The chain combines TRBV30 with TRBJ1-5; D is ambiguous. V lost 1 base and J lost 0, with 4 bases in between. The CDR3 has 13 amino acids. Germline V gene data show CDR1 as GTSNPN and CDR2 as SVGIG (reference sequence). CDR3 loop: CAWSAGSNQPQHF. DNA for the CDR3: TGTGCCTGGAGTGCGGGTAGCAATCAGCCCCAGCATTTT. The whole variable domain, filled in from reference TRBV30 and TRBJ1-5, reads SQTIHQWPATLVQPVGSPLSLECTVEGTSNPNLYWYRQAAGRGLQLLFYSVGIGQISSEVPQNLSASRPQDRQFILSSKKLLLSDSGFYLCAWSAGSNQPQHFGDGTRLSIL.

V usage is TRBV7-9 and J usage is TRBJ1-2, with 7 bases identical to TRBD1. Germline CDR1 and CDR2: SEHNR and FQNEAQ (reference sequence). V lost 1 base, J lost 3 bases, and 2 bases stayed unmatched. The CDR3 has 14 residues. The CDR3, as DNA: TGTGCCAGCAGCTTAGAACAGGGGTACTATGGCTACACCTTC. Translating gives CASSLEQGYYGYTF.

V is TRBV5-1 and J is TRBJ2-5; D is unresolved. The ends were cut back, 0 bases at V and 3 bases at J, with 9 bases in the middle. CDR3 size: 14 residues. CDR1 and CDR2 from the germline V gene are SGHRS and YFSETQ. The CDR3 coding sequence is TGCGCCAGCAGCTTGGTGGGGAAAAAAGAGACCCAGTACTTC. It encodes CASSLVGKKETQYF.

The chain couples TRBV2 to TRBJ1-2; 9 bases align to TRBD1. V shed 11 bases, J shed 8 bases, and the junction held 9 bases outside the gene matches. Germline values: CDR1 SNHLY, CDR2 FYNNEI. The CDR3 extends over 12 amino acids. DNA for the CDR3: TGTGCCCTGGGTGGGGACAGGGTAGGCTACACCTTC. It yields the protein CALGGDRVGYTF.

This clone appeared a few times. This rearrangement joins TRBV5-4 to TRBJ2-7, with 7 bases identical to TRBD1. The CDR3 runs to 14 residues. Germline lookup yields CDR1 SGHNT and CDR2 YYREEE (reference sequence). J gave up 5 bases and V 0 bases, and 5 bases lay outside the gene matches. The CDR3, as DNA: TGTGCCAGCAGCTTGGGAACAGGGGACCACGAGCAGTACTTC. Translating gives CASSLGTGDHEQYF.

The V and J genes are TRBV7-2 and TRBJ1-4; no clear D. The V and J ends lost 1 base and 7 bases respectively, with 10 bases between them. Germline V gene data show CDR1 as SGHTA and CDR2 as FQGNSA. The CDR3 extends over 14 amino acids. The CDR3 region is CASSLDSEGEKLFF. The CDR3 DNA reads TGTGCCAGCAGCTTAGATTCGGAGGGTGAAAAACTGTTTTTT. The full variable domain, rest sourced from reference TRBV7-2 and TRBJ1-4, is GAGVSQSPSNKVTEKGKDVELRCDPISGHTALYWYRQSLGQGLEFLIYFQGNSAPDKSGLPSDRFSAERTGGSVSTLTIQRTQQEDSAVYLCASSLDSEGEKLFFGSGTQLSVL.

There are a few counts of this clone. The chain recombines TRBV11-2 with TRBJ1-1, with 9 bases aligning to TRBD1. The CDR3 runs 14 residues. Germline trimming cut 6 bases from V and 6 bases from J; bases unmatched to any gene: 8. Germline values: CDR1 SGHAT, CDR2 FQNNGV. CDR3 coding DNA: TGTGCCAGCAGACCAGGGACAGGGATCCCTGAAGCTTTCTTT. This gives the protein CASRPGTGIPEAFF.

The V call is TRBV27, the J call TRBJ2-1; perhaps TRBD2 as D (6 bases). The CDR3 is 15 residues long. V was shortened by 3 bases and J by 6 bases, with 15 bases between the two germline ends. Germline CDR1 reads MNHEY; CDR2 reads SMNVEV (reference sequence). The CDR3: CASSFSEGFSNEQFF. In nucleotides, the CDR3 is TGTGCCAGCAGTTTCTCGGAGGGTTTCTCCAATGAGCAGTTCTTC.

CDR3 sequence (DNA): TGTGCCAGCAGCCCGGGGACTCTTAATGAGCAGTTCTTC. It encodes CASSPGTLNEQFF. The chain recombines TRBV5-6 with TRBJ2-1, with D perhaps TRBD2 (6 bases). V shed 4 bases and J shed 7 bases, with 12 bases lying between them. Germline values: CDR1 SGHDT, CDR2 YYEEEE. CDR3 length: 13 residues. Full variable domain (missing parts from reference TRBV5-6 and TRBJ2-1): DAGVTQSPTHLIKTRGQQVTLRCSPKSGHDTVSWYQQALGQGPQFIFQYYEEEERQRGNFPDRFSGHQFPNYSSELNVNALLLGDSALYLCASSPGTLNEQFFGPGTRLTVL.

The rearrangement uses TRBV5-6 and TRBJ2-3; weak D call: TRBD1 (6 bases). V lost 5 bases, J lost 3 bases, and 19 bases lay in between. The CDR3 extends over 16 amino acids. Germline-derived CDR1 and CDR2 are SGHDT and YYEEEE. The CDR3 loop is CASSFSEGQGTDTQYF. In DNA form, the CDR3 reads TGTGCCAGCAGTTTCTCAGAGGGGCAGGGGACAGATACGCAGTATTTT.

This clone came up a few times. The J gene is TRBJ2-7, the V gene TRBV7-6, with TRBD1 as a possible D gene (6 bases). V gave up 4 bases and J gave up 4 bases, with 14 bases separating them. There are 14 residues in the CDR3. Germline V gene lookup returns CDR1 SGHVS and CDR2 FNYEAQ. The CDR3 DNA follows: TGTGCCAGCAGCTCCGGGACAAAGATTTACGAGCAGTACTTC. This gives the protein CASSSGTKIYEQYF.

The chain combines TRBV7-9 with TRBJ2-7; D call uncertain. CDR1 and CDR2 (germline): SEHNR, FQNEAQ (reference sequence). The V end lost 2 bases, the J end lost 3 bases, and 11 bases lay between the germline ends. This CDR3 has 14 residues. The CDR3 coding sequence is TGTGCCAGCAGCTTATCTGGCATGATCTACGAGCAGTACTTC. Amino acids: CASSLSGMIYEQYF.

Details on this clone: The same CDR3 arises from other DNA sequences in this sample as well. V is TRBV2 and J is TRBJ1-5; D is unclear. CDR3 length: 15 amino acids. Germline V gene sequence: CDR1 SNHLY, CDR2 FYNNEI. V shed 3 bases and J shed 1 base, with 10 bases lying between them. CDR3 protein: CASSEEGRSNQPQHF. CDR3 sequence (DNA): TGTGCCAGCAGTGAGGAAGGTAGGAGCAATCAGCCCCAGCATTTT.

Concerning this clone: The junction shows a germline mismatch at one end, possibly a read error. The V and J genes are TRBV4-1 and TRBJ1-3; no firm D call. This CDR3 region has 11 residues. The V gene's germline CDR1 is MGHRA and CDR2 YSYEKL. The CDR3 DNA reads as TGCGCCAGCGGCCAAGGAAACACCATATATTTT. It yields the protein CASGQGNTIYF.

The chain combines TRBV30 with TRBJ1-4; D is undetermined. Germline V gene lookup returns CDR1 GTSNPN and CDR2 SVGIG (reference sequence). This CDR3 spans 13 amino acids. Trimming took 2 bases from V and 10 from J, leaving 14 bases between them. The CDR3 region is CAWSRDIGGKLFF. CDR3 in DNA: TGTGCCTGGAGTAGAGACATAGGAGGAAAACTGTTTTTT.

The chain's CDR3 is CASSSTGEGYEQYF. The CDR3 DNA reads as TGCGCCAGCAGCTCGACAGGGGAAGGCTACGAGCAGTACTTC. This chain uses TRBV5-1 with TRBJ2-7, with 8 bases fitting TRBD1. CDR1 and CDR2 from the germline V gene are SGHRS and YFSETQ. The CDR3 extends over 14 amino acids. V dropped 3 bases and J dropped 3; count of bases not matched to a gene: 5.

This clone has a handful of counts. Written as DNA, the CDR3 is TGTGCCAGCAGCGTGGACACCTCCAGCAACATTCAGTACTTC. It encodes CASSVDTSSNIQYF. The chain combines TRBV9 with TRBJ2-4; weak D call: TRBD1 (5 bases). Germline-derived CDR1 and CDR2 are SGDLS and YYNGEE. The CDR3 totals 14 residues. Trimming cost V 2 bases and J 7 bases, with 13 bases left between them.

This rearrangement joins TRBV5-1 to TRBJ1-1; TRBD1 is a possible D gene (5 bases). Looked up from germline, CDR1 is SGHRS and CDR2 is YFSETQ. The CDR3 is made up of 16 amino acids. V lost 0 bases, J lost 0 bases, and 12 bases lay in between. The CDR3 region is CASSLVRGRMNTEAFF. In DNA form, the CDR3 reads TGCGCCAGCAGCTTGGTCCGGGGACGCATGAACACTGAAGCTTTCTTT.

This sequence joins TRBV5-4 and TRBJ2-7, with TRBD2 identical over 9 bases. V lost 3 bases to trimming and J lost 3 bases; unmatched junction nucleotides: 13. Germline assignment: CDR1 SGHNT and CDR2 YYREEE (reference sequence). This CDR3 comprises 17 residues. The chain's CDR3 is CASSSPPTSGGLYEQYF. CDR3 bases: TGTGCCAGCAGCTCGCCCCCCACCAGCGGGGGGCTCTACGAGCAGTACTTC. Supplemented by reference TRBV5-4 and TRBJ2-7, the full variable domain reads ETGVTQSPTHLIKTRGQQVTLRCSSQSGHNTVSWYQQALGQGPQFIFQYYREEENGRGNFPPRFSGLQFPNYSSELNVNALELDDSALYLCASSSPPTSGGLYEQYFGPGTRLTVT.

The genes are TRBV9 and TRBJ1-1, with D tentatively TRBD1 (5 bases). CDR3 length equals 14 residues. V was pared by 0 bases and J by 3 bases, with 9 bases between. Germline V gene lookup returns CDR1 SGDLS and CDR2 YYNGEE. The CDR3 reads CASSVAGSDTEAFF. DNA for the CDR3: TGTGCCAGCAGCGTAGCAGGGTCTGACACTGAAGCTTTCTTT.

There are a few counts of this clone. This chain connects TRBV11-2 to TRBJ2-3; TRBD2 matches 7 bases. In germline, CDR1 is SGHAT, CDR2 FQNNGV. This CDR3 contains 14 residues. V lost 5 bases, J lost 8 bases, and 10 bases stayed unmatched. CDR3 region: CASSPGTTSGTQYF. DNA for the CDR3: TGTGCCAGCAGCCCGGGGACTACCAGTGGTACGCAGTATTTT.

The chain employs TRBV27 and TRBJ2-3; 9 bases agree with TRBD1. Germline V gene sequence: CDR1 MNHEY, CDR2 SMNVEV (reference sequence). J gave up 3 bases and V 6 bases, and 7 bases lay outside the gene matches. This CDR3 has 15 amino acids. The CDR3 loop is CASSLTGQGTDTQYF. In DNA form, the CDR3 reads TGTGCCAGCAGCCTGACTGGACAGGGGACAGATACGCAGTATTTT.

This chain connects TRBV7-9 to TRBJ2-6; D gene ambiguous. The CDR3 extends over 16 amino acids. Germline V CDR1 and CDR2: SEHNR, FQNEAQ (reference sequence). The ends were cut back, 6 bases at V and 0 bases at J, with 12 bases in the middle. CDR3 residues: CASSPTPPSGANVLTF. In DNA, the CDR3 is TGTGCCAGCAGTCCTACCCCCCCCTCTGGGGCCAACGTCCTGACTTTC.

V is TRBV7-2 and J is TRBJ2-7; a possible D gene is TRBD1 (6 bases). CDR1 is SGHTA and CDR2 is FQGNSA in the germline V gene. This CDR3 region has 13 residues. Trimming shortened V by 6 bases and J by 1 base, and 10 bases separated the two germline ends. CDR3 region: CASSGTSSYEQYF. CDR3 in DNA: TGTGCCAGCAGTGGGACATCTTCCTACGAGCAGTACTTC.

The sample holds a few counts of this clone. This chain uses TRBV5-1 with TRBJ1-3; TRBD1 agrees at 7 bases. CDR1 is SGHRS and CDR2 is YFSETQ in the germline V gene. This CDR3 has 15 amino acids. Germline trimming cut 4 bases from V and 0 bases from J; bases unmatched to any gene: 4. The CDR3 reads CASSHGTASGNTIYF. Here the CDR3 DNA reads TGCGCCAGCAGCCATGGGACAGCCTCTGGAAACACCATATATTTT.

V is TRBV9 and J is TRBJ2-3; no definite D call. Trimming stripped 1 base from V and 0 bases from J, with 9 bases between. CDR1 SGDLS and CDR2 YYNGEE come from the germline V gene. This CDR3 is 15 amino acids long. CDR3 region: CASSVRSLSTDTQYF. CDR3 coding DNA: TGTGCCAGCAGCGTAAGGTCTCTGAGCACAGATACGCAGTATTTT.